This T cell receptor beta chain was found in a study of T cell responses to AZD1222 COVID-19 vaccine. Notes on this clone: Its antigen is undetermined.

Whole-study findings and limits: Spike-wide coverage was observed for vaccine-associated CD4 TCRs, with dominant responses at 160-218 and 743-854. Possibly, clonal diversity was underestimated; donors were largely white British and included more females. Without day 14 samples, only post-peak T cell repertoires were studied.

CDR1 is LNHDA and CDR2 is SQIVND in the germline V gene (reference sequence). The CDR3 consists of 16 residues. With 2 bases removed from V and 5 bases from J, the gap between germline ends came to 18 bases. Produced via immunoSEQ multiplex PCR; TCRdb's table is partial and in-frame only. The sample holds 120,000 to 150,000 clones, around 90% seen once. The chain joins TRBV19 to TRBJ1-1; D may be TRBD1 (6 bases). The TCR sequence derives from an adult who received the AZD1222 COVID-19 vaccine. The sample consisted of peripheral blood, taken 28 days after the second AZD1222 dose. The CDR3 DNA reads TGTGCCAGTAGTATACCCCCGCCGACAGGTAGGACTGAAGCTTTCTTT. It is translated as CASSIPPPTGRTEAFF.